A selection of T cell receptor beta chains follows, all from one sample in a study of prognosis after radiotherapy for stage I lung cancer. From the multiplex PCR reads, TCRdb called clonotypes with MiXCR, one entry per CDR3 protein. The table includes fewer than 40,000 distinct CDR3 sequences, approximately 32% detected once. The sample in question was PBMCs, obtained before or after stereotactic body radiation therapy (not recorded which). The receptors were gathered from a donor over 45 with non-small cell lung cancer. CDR3s include the opening cysteine and the closing phenylalanine or tryptophan. D genes are given only for firm matches. Clone sizes are given selectively: once, few, many, or a class where the clone is expanded.

>TRBJ2-2|TRBD2|NA|TRBV6-2/TRBV6-3
CASSSVRTGRVAGEPFF
TGTGCCAGCAGTTCGGTCAGGACGGGGAGGGTAGCCGGGGAGCCGTTTTTT
>TRBJ2-2|NA|NA|TRBV24-1
CATSGSGELFF
TGTGCCACCAGTGGAAGTGGGGAGCTGTTTTTT
>TRBJ2-2|NA|many|TRBV7-3
CASSLESFDTNTGELFF
TGTGCCAGCAGCTTGGAGTCCTTTGACACGAACACCGGGGAGCTGTTTTTT
>TRBJ2-5|NA|many|TRBV20-1
CSARRGRTLQETQYF
TGCAGTGCCCGAAGGGGGAGGACTCTTCAAGAGACCCAGTACTTC
>TRBJ1-3|NA|many|TRBV7-9
CASSLGVGSRSGNTIYF
TGTGCCAGCAGCTTAGGGGTTGGCAGCCGCTCTGGAAACACCATATATTTT
>TRBJ1-2|NA|NA|TRBV20-1
CSARVLWDDYVYTF
TGCAGTGCTAGAGTTTTATGGGACGACTATGTCTACACCTTC
>TRBJ1-2|NA|NA|TRBV28
CAVESPTSRWAFNYGYTF
TGTGCCGTAGAATCCCCTACCTCTAGGTGGGCATTCAACTATGGCTACACCTTC
>TRBJ2-4|NA|many|TRBV14
CASSQDVGANIQYF
TGTGCCAGCAGCCAAGATGTCGGGGCAAACATTCAGTACTTC
>TRBJ2-2|NA|NA|TRBV6-1
CASSWDFTVDTGELFF
TGTGCCAGCAGTTGGGACTTCACGGTGGACACCGGGGAGCTGTTTTTT
>TRBJ2-5|NA|many|TRBV5-1
CASSLRRSRGETQYF
TGCGCCAGCAGCTTGAGGAGAAGCCGAGGAGAGACCCAGTACTTC
>TRBJ1-5|NA|NA|TRBV20-1
CSARGGRRNQPQHF
TGCAGTGCACGCGGGGGACGGAGAAATCAGCCCCAGCATTTT
>TRBJ2-3|TRBD1|few|TRBV10-2
CASSESFRTGGTDTQYF
TGCGCCAGCAGTGAGTCGTTCCGGACAGGGGGTACAGATACGCAGTATTTT
>TRBJ2-3|NA|NA|TRBV28
CASSVPLPIDTQYF
TGTGCCAGCAGTGTCCCGCTCCCGATAGATACGCAGTATTTT
>TRBJ2-3|NA|many|TRBV6-1
CASSGTTDTQYF
TGTGCCAGCAGTGGGACAACCGATACGCAGTATTTT
>TRBJ2-7|TRBD1|many|TRBV20-1
CSAREDRWAQYF
TGCAGTGCTAGAGAGGACAGGTGGGCGCAGTACTTC
>TRBJ2-2|NA|many|TRBV19
CASSIVLRGGELFF
TGTGCCAGTAGTATCGTACTTAGGGGCGGGGAGCTGTTTTTT
>TRBJ1-5|NA|many|TRBV7-2
CASRPGTINQPQHF
TGTGCCAGCAGACCCGGGACAATCAATCAGCCCCAGCATTTT
>TRBJ2-7|NA|many|TRBV20-1
CSARDSRVGEQYF
TGCAGTGCTAGAGATAGCAGGGTAGGGGAGCAGTACTTC
>TRBJ1-6|NA|medium-sized|TRBV6-1
CASSEGGWSYSPLHF
TGTGCCAGCAGTGAAGGCGGATGGAGCTATTCACCCCTCCACTTT
>TRBJ1-5|NA|many|TRBV4-1
CASSQGAGGNQPQHF
TGCGCCAGCAGCCAAGGGGCAGGGGGCAATCAGCCCCAGCATTTT
>TRBJ1-2|TRBD1|NA|TRBV6-4
CSSSVRTGYYEGYTF
TGTTCCAGCAGTGTCCGGACAGGGTACTATGAAGGCTACACCTTC
>TRBJ1-4|TRBD1|many|TRBV4-1
CASSQDLAGGVQLFF
TGCGCCAGCAGCCAAGATCTCGCAGGGGGGGTTCAACTGTTTTTT
>TRBJ2-7|TRBD1|many|TRBV10-3
CAISPRTGSDEQYF
TGTGCCATCAGTCCCAGGACAGGTTCCGACGAGCAGTACTTC
>TRBJ2-5|NA|many|TRBV30
CAWSSGQETQYF
TGTGCCTGGAGTTCAGGGCAAGAGACCCAGTACTTC
>TRBJ1-2|NA|many|TRBV19
CASSIAGHGYTF
TGTGCCAGTAGTATCGCAGGGCATGGCTACACCTTC
>TRBJ2-1|TRBD2|NA|TRBV7-6
CASSLELHSGGNEQFF
TGTGCCAGCAGCTTAGAGCTACATAGCGGGGGGAATGAGCAGTTCTTC
>TRBJ2-6|TRBD1|NA|TRBV12-3/TRBV12-4
CASRQGSASGANVLTF
TGTGCCAGCCGACAGGGTTCTGCGTCTGGGGCCAACGTCCTGACTTTC
>TRBJ2-1|NA|many|TRBV2
CASMPGMPYNEQFF
TGTGCCAGCATGCCAGGGATGCCCTACAATGAGCAGTTCTTC
>TRBJ2-5|NA|many|TRBV7-9
CASSPASGKEETQYF
TGTGCCAGCAGCCCCGCCTCGGGGAAGGAGGAGACCCAGTACTTC
>TRBJ2-3|NA|NA|TRBV7-9
CASSPKAMASTDTQYF
TGTGCCAGCAGCCCCAAGGCGATGGCTAGCACAGATACGCAGTATTTT
>TRBJ1-2|TRBD1|once|TRBV27
CASSYRQGNGYTF
TGTGCCAGCAGTTACCGACAGGGGAATGGCTACACCTTC
>TRBJ2-1|TRBD1|few|TRBV5-4
CASGFPGTGLSNEQFF
TGTGCCAGCGGCTTCCCCGGGACAGGGCTAAGTAATGAGCAGTTCTTC
>TRBJ1-2|TRBD1|many|TRBV6-5
CASSYSSGTGSGYTF
TGTGCCAGCAGTTACTCGAGTGGGACAGGGTCTGGCTACACCTTC
>TRBJ1-4|NA|NA|TRBV28
CASRDPREVEKLFF
TGTGCCAGCAGAGACCCCAGGGAAGTCGAAAAACTGTTTTTT
>TRBJ1-6|TRBD1|many|TRBV20-1
CSARDGGQGNNSPLHF
TGCAGTGCTAGAGATGGCGGACAGGGGAATAATTCACCCCTCCACTTT
>TRBJ2-7|TRBD1|many|TRBV5-1
CASSLGDRNYEQYF
TGCGCCAGCAGCTTGGGGGACAGGAATTACGAGCAGTACTTC
>TRBJ2-5|NA|NA|TRBV19
CASSRDPQETQYF
TGTGCCAGTAGTAGGGACCCGCAAGAGACCCAGTACTTC
>TRBJ1-2|NA|many|TRBV5-1
CASSPEGGSGRGYTF
TGCGCCAGCAGCCCGGAGGGGGGCTCGGGGAGGGGCTACACCTTC
>TRBJ2-2|NA|NA|TRBV6-1
CASILVRFAGSGELFF
TGTGCCAGCATCCTTGTGAGATTTGCTGGGTCCGGGGAGCTGTTTTTT
>TRBJ2-1|TRBD2|many|TRBV12-3/TRBV12-4
CASFSPSGANEQFF
TGTGCCAGCTTCTCCCCTAGCGGGGCTAATGAGCAGTTCTTC
>TRBJ1-2|TRBD1|few|TRBV5-4
CASSLETGDGYTF
TGTGCCAGCAGCTTGGAGACAGGGGATGGCTACACCTTC
>TRBJ1-5|NA|NA|TRBV19
CASSMTRGTMIYSNQPQHF
TGTGCCAGTAGTATGACTCGAGGGACAATGATATATAGCAATCAGCCCCAGCATTTT
>TRBJ2-2|NA|NA|TRBV11-3
CASSLGGRTGGELSF
TGTGCCAGCAGCTTAGGAGGCAGGACCGGCGGGGAGCTGTCTTTT
>TRBJ2-5|NA|many|TRBV6-1
CASSERATRGRGNKETQYF
TGTGCCAGCAGTGAAAGGGCCACCCGGGGCAGGGGCAACAAAGAGACCCAGTACTTC